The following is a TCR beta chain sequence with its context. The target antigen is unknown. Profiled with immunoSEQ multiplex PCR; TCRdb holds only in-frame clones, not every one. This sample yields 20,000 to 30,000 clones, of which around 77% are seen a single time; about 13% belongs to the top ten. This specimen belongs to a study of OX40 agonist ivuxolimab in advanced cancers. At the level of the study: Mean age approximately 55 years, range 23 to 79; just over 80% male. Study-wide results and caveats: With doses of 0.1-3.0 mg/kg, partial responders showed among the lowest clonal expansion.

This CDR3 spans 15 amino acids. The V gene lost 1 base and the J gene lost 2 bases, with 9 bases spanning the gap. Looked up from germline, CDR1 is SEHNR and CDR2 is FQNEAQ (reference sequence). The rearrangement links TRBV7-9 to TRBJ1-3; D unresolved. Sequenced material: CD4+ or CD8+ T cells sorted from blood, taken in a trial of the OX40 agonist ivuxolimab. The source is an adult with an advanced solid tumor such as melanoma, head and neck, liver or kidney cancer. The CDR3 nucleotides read TGTGCCAGCAGCTTAGGGACTTCACCTGGAAACACCATATATTTT. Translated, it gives CASSLGTSPGNTIYF. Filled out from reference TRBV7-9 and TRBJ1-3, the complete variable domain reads DTGVSQNPRHKITKRGQNVTFRCDPISEHNRLYWYRQTLGQGPEFLTYFQNEAQLEKSRLLSDRFSAERPKGSFSTLEIQRTEQGDSAMYLCASSLGTSPGNTIYFGEGSWLTVV.